Shown below are 17 T cell receptor beta chains from a single sample sequenced in a study of neurological immune-mediated disorders (dated 2019 in TCRdb). Library preparation was by 5' RACE. Sequencing instrument: Illumina HiSeq 2500. TCRdb cleaned the public reads at Q25 with fastp, built clones with MiXCR and kept in-frame beta chains. Here each entry gathers all rows of one CDR3 protein and keeps the most common genes and DNA. For this sample there are about 74,000 distinct CDR3 sequences; roughly 5.6% appear just once. The biggest ten clones account for roughly 7% of the sample. What was sequenced was PBMCs. The receptors originated from a man aged 18 to 30 with multiple sclerosis.

This clonotype has at least ten counts. The gene calls are TRBV20-1 and TRBJ1-6; TRBD1 might be the D (5 bases). CDR1 DFQATT and CDR2 SNEGSKA come from the germline V gene (reference sequence). Between the trimmed V and J ends, which lost 0 bases and 10 bases, there was a span of 16 bases. The CDR3 length is 15 residues. Here the CDR3 DNA reads TGCAGTGCTAGAGATAGGGGCCAGGCTTTATCACCCCTCCACTTT. It specifies CSARDRGQALSPLHF.

This clonotype was observed many times. The chain employs TRBV27 and TRBJ1-5; 9 positions match TRBD1. Germline assignment: CDR1 MNHEY and CDR2 SMNVEV (reference sequence). V shed 6 bases and J 3 bases; nucleotides not matched to a gene: 9. CDR3 size: 16 residues. The CDR3 loop reads CASRPTYRGHNQPQHF. The CDR3 DNA is TGTGCCAGCAGGCCCACATACAGGGGGCACAATCAGCCCCAGCATTTT.

This clonotype was counted ten times or more. V and J are TRBV12-3 or TRBV12-4 and TRBJ1-5, with a possible D match to TRBD1 (5 bases). CDR3 length: 17 residues. V was shortened by 2 bases and J by 3 bases, with 17 bases between the two germline ends. The CDR3 loop is CASSLTKGPTNNQPQHF. CDR3 coding DNA: TGTGCCAGCAGTTTAACTAAGGGACCGACGAACAATCAGCCCCAGCATTTT.

Many counts were recorded for this clonotype. The chain couples TRBV5-1 to TRBJ1-5, with 7 nucleotides matching TRBD1. This CDR3 contains 15 residues. Trimming removed 3 bases from V and 2 bases from J; junction bases left unmatched: 5. CDR1 is SGHRS and CDR2 is YFSETQ in the germline V gene. This CDR3 reads CASSSTGNGNQPQHF. The CDR3 nucleotides are TGCGCCAGCAGCTCGACAGGGAACGGCAATCAGCCCCAGCATTTT.

This clonotype was seen at least ten times. The chain joins TRBV5-5 to TRBJ1-3; D not resolved. CDR1 is SGHKS, CDR2 YYEKEE, per germline (reference sequence). The V and J ends lost 0 bases and 0 bases respectively, with 13 bases between them. The CDR3 loop spans 17 amino acids. CDR3: CASSLVKGLDSGNTIYF. The CDR3 DNA is TGTGCCAGCAGCTTGGTGAAGGGTCTCGACTCTGGAAACACCATATATTTT.

Ten or more counts support this clonotype. This CDR3 is CASSLLVANVLTF. The CDR3 coding sequence is TGCGCCAGCAGCCTCCTAGTGGCCAACGTCCTGACTTTC. The chain combines TRBV5-1 with TRBJ2-6; D call uncertain. This CDR3 comprises 13 residues. The germline V gene encodes CDR1 SGHRS and CDR2 YFSETQ. The V gene lost 4 bases and the J gene lost 6 bases, with 8 bases spanning the gap.

This clonotype was recorded at least ten times. The chain uses TRBV7-2 and TRBJ1-2; 10 bases align to TRBD1. Germline CDR1 and CDR2: SGHTA and FQGNSA. The CDR3 has 14 residues. Trimming at V came to 5 bases and at J to 2 bases, leaving 2 bases not matched to a gene. This CDR3 reads CASSPGQGNYGYTF. The CDR3 region has the DNA TGTGCCAGCAGCCCGGGACAGGGGAACTATGGCTACACCTTC.

The sample holds many counts of this clonotype. The chain carries TRBV27 and TRBJ1-5; 9 bases fit TRBD1. Germline assignment: CDR1 MNHEY and CDR2 SMNVEV (reference sequence). With V trimmed by 6 bases and J by 5 bases, 8 bases remained unmatched. This CDR3 has 15 residues. DNA for the CDR3: TGTGCCAGCAGCCCTAGGGACAGGGCTTATCAGCCCCAGCATTTT. This translates into CASSPRDRAYQPQHF.

In its sample, this clonotype was seen many times. Here the CDR3 reads CSVPSAGADTQYF. CDR3 bases: TGCAGCGTCCCTTCGGCTGGGGCAGATACGCAGTATTTT. The genes are TRBV29-1 and TRBJ2-3; D call uncertain. This CDR3 spans 13 amino acids. Germline lookup yields CDR1 SQVTM and CDR2 ANQGSEA. Trimming took off 6 bases at V and 4 bases at J, with 14 bases between the two ends.

This clonotype was picked up many times. This chain uses TRBV29-1 with TRBJ2-3, with D tentatively TRBD2 (6 bases). V was trimmed by 5 bases and J by 4 bases, leaving 10 bases between them. Per the germline V gene, CDR1 is SQVTM and CDR2 is ANQGSEA. This CDR3 contains 12 residues. CDR3 DNA sequence: TGCAGCGTTAGCCGACTAGCAGATACGCAGTATTTT. It is translated as CSVSRLADTQYF.

This clonotype showed up many times. The chain recombines TRBV20-1 with TRBJ1-4, with 8 bases matching TRBD1. V lost 5 bases and J lost 8; bases outside the gene matches: 13. Per the germline V gene, CDR1 is DFQATT and CDR2 is SNEGSKA (reference sequence). The CDR3 contains 15 residues. The DNA for the CDR3 is TGCAGTGCTGGTAGCGGACAGGGTTTGAGGGAAAAACTGTTTTTT. This codes for CSAGSGQGLREKLFF.

In its sample, this clonotype was seen a few times. Given a much more abundant clone one base away, this may be a read error. Here the CDR3 reads CANSFGTGVTDTQYF. The DNA for the CDR3 is TGCGCCAACAGCTTCGGGACAGGGGTAACAGATACGCAGTATTTT. This chain links TRBV5-1 with TRBJ2-3; TRBD1 aligns across 10 bases. The CDR3 spans 15 residues. Germline lookup yields CDR1 SGHRS and CDR2 YFSETQ.

This clonotype was observed at least ten times. Its ends do not fully match the called genes, so a read error is possible. V and J are TRBV7-9 and TRBJ2-2, with D unclear. CDR1 is SEHNR and CDR2 is FQNEAQ in the germline V gene (reference sequence). The CDR3 has 15 residues. The CDR3 DNA is TGTGCCAGCAGCCAAACCGGGTGGAACCCCGGGGAGCTGTTTTTT. Translation: CASSQTGWNPGELFF.

The sample holds many counts of this clonotype. This chain uses TRBV12-3 or TRBV12-4 with TRBJ1-2; no clear D. V was shortened by 4 bases and J by 1 base, with 4 bases between the two germline ends. The CDR3 covers 12 residues. CDR3 nucleotide sequence: TGTGCCAGCAGTTCCTTTAACTATGGCTACACCTTC. Translating gives CASSSFNYGYTF.

This clonotype has a count of ten or more. This chain connects TRBV20-1 to TRBJ2-5; 14 nucleotides line up with TRBD2. Germline V gives CDR1 DFQATT, CDR2 SNEGSKA (reference sequence). V lost 7 bases to trimming and J lost 5 bases; unmatched junction nucleotides: 9. The CDR3 extends over 15 amino acids. Written as DNA, the CDR3 is TGCAGTGGGGGGACTAGCGGGAGTCGGTGGGAGACCCAGTACTTC. Encoded protein: CSGGTSGSRWETQYF.

The table lists this clonotype with many counts. This rearrangement joins TRBV12-3 or TRBV12-4 to TRBJ1-2; TRBD1 matches 7 bases. V dropped 10 bases and J dropped 8; count of bases not matched to a gene: 16. This CDR3 contains 14 residues. CDR3 region: CATQPPGGGWGYTF. The DNA for the CDR3 is TGTGCCACCCAACCCCCAGGGGGAGGTTGGGGCTACACCTTC.

This clonotype has at least ten counts. The rearrangement uses TRBV5-5 and TRBJ2-3; possible D gene TRBD2, 6 bases. The germline V gene encodes CDR1 SGHKS and CDR2 YYEKEE (reference sequence). Trimming pared 3 bases from V and 2 bases from J, leaving 10 bases between. The CDR3 extends over 14 amino acids. CDR3 bases: TGTGCCAGCAGCTCGGGGACTTTCACAGATACGCAGTATTTT. Encoded protein: CASSSGTFTDTQYF.